This T cell receptor beta chain was identified in a study of PD-L1 blockade in urothelial cancer. Time point specified: peripheral blood 6 weeks after treatment start. V lost 7 bases, J lost 4 bases, and 4 bases stayed unmatched. The CDR3 is 13 residues long. Per the germline V gene, CDR1 is LNHDA and CDR2 is SQIVND (reference sequence). TCRdb keeps only in-frame clones here, not all; method: immunoSEQ multiplex PCR. The sample yields 30,000 to 45,000 clones, approximately 84% seen once. This TCR was recovered from a man aged 40-50 years with urothelial cancer. The sample in question was PBMCs, obtained around atezolizumab (anti-PD-L1) treatment. J is TRBJ1-2 and V is TRBV19; 9 nucleotides line up with TRBD1. This CDR3 is CASTMDRGYGYTF. Written as DNA, the CDR3 is TGTGCCAGTACCATGGACAGGGGCTATGGCTACACCTTC.